This TCR beta chain was observed in a study of cytomegalovirus exposure and HLA in healthy donors. Turning to the study itself: An early data release held some 89 million unique TCRs from HLA-typed donors.

Details on this clone: The antigen is not known.

Findings and limits, study-wide: A later analysis found common viral pathogens apparently linked to several of the most significant clusters. Previously analyzed data showed that most TCR beta V segments were productive at a frequency of about 87% or about 30%.

Both 60 Vbeta primers and 13 Jbeta primers went into the PCR. In the authors' workflow: About 11 million shared chains were among the about 80 million unique TCR beta chains that a later analysis counted. Some clones are missing from TCRdb's copy, which holds only in-frame ones; the method was immunoSEQ multiplex PCR. V and J calls and clone size are copied from that table; D and trimming were computed from the DNA. Of 150,000 to 200,000 clones listed, about 86% are singletons. The sequence was collected from a woman aged 18-30 years in good health and CMV-seronegative. The sequenced sample was PBMCs.

CDR3 coding DNA: TGTGCCAGCAGTGCCAAAATCACTAGCGGGGCATTCTCCTACGAGCAGTACTTC. This codes for CASSAKITSGAFSYEQYF. The chain combines TRBV6-1 with TRBJ2-7, with TRBD2 identical over 10 bases. The germline gives CDR1 MNHNS, CDR2 SASEGT. The CDR3 is 18 amino acids. Trimming at V came to 4 bases and at J to 0 bases, leaving 12 bases not matched to a gene.